This T cell receptor beta chain was captured by sequencing in a study of blood T cell repertoires in COVID-19. Study at large: The samples span acute and convalescent COVID-19 from the United States, Italy and Spain.

Produced via immunoSEQ multiplex PCR; TCRdb's table is partial and in-frame only. Altogether about 270,000 clones are present, around 84% being singletons, with the ten largest covering 15% to 18%. This clone was counted only a few times. The sample consisted of PBMCs or T cells enriched from blood (not recorded which). This TCR came from a man aged 18 to 30 who had recovered from COVID-19.

The chain's CDR3 is CASRLGHNTEAFF. The CDR3 nucleotides are TGTGCCAGCAGGTTAGGACACAACACTGAAGCTTTCTTT. The gene calls are TRBV27 and TRBJ1-1; the D gene is possibly TRBD1 (5 bases). With 6 bases removed from V and 2 bases from J, the gap between germline ends came to 10 bases. CDR1 MNHEY and CDR2 SMNVEV come from the germline V gene (reference sequence). The CDR3 runs 13 residues.